This TCR beta chain was captured in a study of control samples from healthy donors and cancer patients. The CDR3 totals 11 residues. Germline CDR1 SGHRS, CDR2 YFSETQ. With 2 bases removed from V and 6 bases from J, the gap between germline ends came to 3 bases. Repertoires were generated with immunoSEQ multiplex PCR, while TCRdb's copy carries only in-frame clones and drops some. This sample carries about 160,000 clones, under 96% of them seen once, and the ten largest clones take 1%. This clone was observed a single time. What was sequenced was blood. The chain carries TRBV5-1 and TRBJ2-1; no reliable D call. The TCR sequence derives from a woman between 25 and 40 years old in good health. The CDR3 here is CASSLINEQFF. CDR3 nucleotide sequence: TGCGCCAGCAGCTTAATCAATGAGCAGTTCTTC.